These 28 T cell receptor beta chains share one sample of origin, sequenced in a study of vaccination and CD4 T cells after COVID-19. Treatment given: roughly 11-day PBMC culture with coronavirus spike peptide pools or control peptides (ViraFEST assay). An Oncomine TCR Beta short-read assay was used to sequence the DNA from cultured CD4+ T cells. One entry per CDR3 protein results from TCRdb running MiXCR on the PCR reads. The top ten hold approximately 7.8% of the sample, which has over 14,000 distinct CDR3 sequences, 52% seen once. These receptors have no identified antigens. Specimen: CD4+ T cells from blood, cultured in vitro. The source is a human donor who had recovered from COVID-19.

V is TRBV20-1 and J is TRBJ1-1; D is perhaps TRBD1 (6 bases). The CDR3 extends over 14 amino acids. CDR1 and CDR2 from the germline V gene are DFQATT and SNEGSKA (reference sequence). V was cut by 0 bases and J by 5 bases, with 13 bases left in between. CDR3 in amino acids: CSAREPGQKTEAFF. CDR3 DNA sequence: TGCAGTGCTAGAGAGCCAGGACAGAAGACTGAAGCTTTCTTT.

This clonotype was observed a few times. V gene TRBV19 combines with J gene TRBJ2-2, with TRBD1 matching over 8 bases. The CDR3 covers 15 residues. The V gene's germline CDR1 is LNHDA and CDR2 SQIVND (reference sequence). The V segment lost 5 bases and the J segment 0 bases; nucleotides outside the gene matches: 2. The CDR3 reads CASSSGQANTGELFF. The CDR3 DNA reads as TGTGCCAGTAGTTCGGGACAGGCGAACACCGGGGAGCTGTTTTTT. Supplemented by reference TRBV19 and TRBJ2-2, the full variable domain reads DGGITQSPKYLFRKEGQNVTLSCEQNLNHDAMYWYRQDPGQGLRLIYYSQIVNDFQKGDIAEGYSVSREKKESFPLTVTSAQKNPTAFYLCASSSGQANTGELFFGEGSRLTVL.

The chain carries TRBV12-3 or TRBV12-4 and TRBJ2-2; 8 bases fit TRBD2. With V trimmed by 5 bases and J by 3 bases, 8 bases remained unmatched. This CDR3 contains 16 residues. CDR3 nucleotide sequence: TGTGCCAGCAGTCCGGGACTAGGGGCCCACACCGGGGAGCTGTTTTTT. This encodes CASSPGLGAHTGELFF.

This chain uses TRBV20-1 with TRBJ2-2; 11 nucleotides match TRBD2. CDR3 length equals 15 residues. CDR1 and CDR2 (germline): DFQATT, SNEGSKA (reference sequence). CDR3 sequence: CSSIAGGRNTGELFF. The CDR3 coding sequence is TGCAGCTCTATAGCGGGAGGGAGGAACACCGGGGAGCTGTTTTTT.

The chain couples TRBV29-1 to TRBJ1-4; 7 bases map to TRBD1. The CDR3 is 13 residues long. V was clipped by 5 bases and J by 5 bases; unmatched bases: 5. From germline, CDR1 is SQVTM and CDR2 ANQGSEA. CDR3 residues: CSVSTGTNEKLFF. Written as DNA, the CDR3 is TGCAGCGTTTCGACAGGGACCAATGAAAAACTGTTTTTT. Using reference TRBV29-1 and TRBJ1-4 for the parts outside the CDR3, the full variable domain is SAVISQKPSRDICQRGTSLTIQCQVDSQVTMMFWYRQQPGQSLTLIATANQGSEATYESGFVIDKFPISRPNLTFSTLTVSNMSPEDSSIYLCSVSTGTNEKLFFGSGTQLSVL.

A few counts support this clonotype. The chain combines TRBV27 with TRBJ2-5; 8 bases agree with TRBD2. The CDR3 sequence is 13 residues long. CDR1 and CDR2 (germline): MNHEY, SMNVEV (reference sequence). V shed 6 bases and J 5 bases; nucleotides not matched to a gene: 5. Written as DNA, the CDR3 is TGTGCCAGCAGCCAGCGGGAGAGGGAGACCCAGTACTTC. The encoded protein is CASSQRERETQYF.

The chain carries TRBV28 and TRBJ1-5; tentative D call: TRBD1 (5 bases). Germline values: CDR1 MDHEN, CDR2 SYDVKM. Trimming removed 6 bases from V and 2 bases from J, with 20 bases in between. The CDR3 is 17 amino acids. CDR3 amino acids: CASRLRKTDYGNQPQHF. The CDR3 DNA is TGTGCCAGCAGACTTCGGAAGACAGATTATGGCAATCAGCCCCAGCATTTT.

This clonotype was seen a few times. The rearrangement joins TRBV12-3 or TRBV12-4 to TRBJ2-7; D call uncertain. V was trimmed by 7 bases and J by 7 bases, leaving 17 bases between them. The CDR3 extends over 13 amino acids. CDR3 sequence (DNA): TGTGCCAGCACCTCTCACCCGATGGGAGAGCAGTACTTC. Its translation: CASTSHPMGEQYF.

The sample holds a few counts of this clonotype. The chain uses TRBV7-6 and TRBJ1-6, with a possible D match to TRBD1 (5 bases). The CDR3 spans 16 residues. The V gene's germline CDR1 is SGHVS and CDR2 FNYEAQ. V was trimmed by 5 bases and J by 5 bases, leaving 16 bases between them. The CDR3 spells CASSPIPGPNNSPLHF. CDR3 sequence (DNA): TGTGCCAGCAGCCCGATACCGGGACCAAATAATTCACCCCTCCACTTT.

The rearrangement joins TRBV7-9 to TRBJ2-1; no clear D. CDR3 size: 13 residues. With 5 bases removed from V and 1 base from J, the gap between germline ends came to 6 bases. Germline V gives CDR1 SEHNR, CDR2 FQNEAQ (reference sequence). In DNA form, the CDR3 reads TGTGCCAGCAGCGATACGTCCTACAATGAGCAGTTCTTC. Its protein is CASSDTSYNEQFF.

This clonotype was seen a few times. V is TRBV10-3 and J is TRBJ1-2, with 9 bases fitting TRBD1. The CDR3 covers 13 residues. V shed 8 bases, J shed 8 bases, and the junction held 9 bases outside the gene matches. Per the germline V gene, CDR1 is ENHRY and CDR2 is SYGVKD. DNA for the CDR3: TGTGCCATCTGGGACAGGGTCGCTCTAGGCTACACCTTC. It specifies CAIWDRVALGYTF.

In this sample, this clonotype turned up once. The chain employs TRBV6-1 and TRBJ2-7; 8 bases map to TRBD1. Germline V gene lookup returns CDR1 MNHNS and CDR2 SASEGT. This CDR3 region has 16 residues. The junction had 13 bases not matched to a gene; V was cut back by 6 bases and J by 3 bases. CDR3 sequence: CASSPGQALFDYEQYF. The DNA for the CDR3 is TGTGCCAGCAGCCCGGGACAGGCCCTGTTTGACTACGAGCAGTACTTC.

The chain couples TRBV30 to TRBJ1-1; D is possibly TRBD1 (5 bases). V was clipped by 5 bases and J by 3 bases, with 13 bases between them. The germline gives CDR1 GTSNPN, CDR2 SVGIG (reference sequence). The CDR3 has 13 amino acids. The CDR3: CAWSRDGYTEAFF. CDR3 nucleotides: TGTGCCTGGTCCAGGGATGGGTACACTGAAGCTTTCTTT.

The CDR3 region is CSAREAAREASPLHF. The CDR3 DNA sequence: TGCAGTGCTAGAGAAGCGGCCAGGGAGGCTTCACCCCTCCACTTT. The V and J genes are TRBV20-1 and TRBJ1-6; tentatively, D is TRBD1 (5 bases). The CDR3 spans 15 residues. V was trimmed by 0 bases and J by 9 bases, leaving 15 bases between them. Germline V gives CDR1 DFQATT, CDR2 SNEGSKA (reference sequence).

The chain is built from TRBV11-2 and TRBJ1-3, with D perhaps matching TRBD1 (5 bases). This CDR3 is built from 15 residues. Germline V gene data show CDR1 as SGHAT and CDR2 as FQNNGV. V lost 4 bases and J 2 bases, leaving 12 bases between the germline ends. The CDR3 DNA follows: TGTGCCAGCAGCTGGGGAGGAGGGGCTGGAAACACCATATATTTT. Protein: CASSWGGGAGNTIYF.

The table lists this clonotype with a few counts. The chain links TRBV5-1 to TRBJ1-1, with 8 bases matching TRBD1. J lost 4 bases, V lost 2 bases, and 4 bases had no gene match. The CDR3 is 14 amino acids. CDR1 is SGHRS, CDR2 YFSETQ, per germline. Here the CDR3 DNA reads TGCGCCAGCAGCTTCTCTACAGGGGGCACTGAAGCTTTCTTT. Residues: CASSFSTGGTEAFF.

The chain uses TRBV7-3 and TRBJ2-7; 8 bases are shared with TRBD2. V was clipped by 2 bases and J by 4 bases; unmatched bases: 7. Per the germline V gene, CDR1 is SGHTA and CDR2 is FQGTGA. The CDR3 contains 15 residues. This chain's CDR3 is CASSLSSGGYYEQYF. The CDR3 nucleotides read TGTGCCAGCAGCTTATCGAGCGGGGGCTATTACGAGCAGTACTTC.

DNA of the CDR3: TGCAGTGCTAGAGATCGGGGGACAGGGGGGAACACTGAAGCTTTCTTT. Translated: CSARDRGTGGNTEAFF. V gene TRBV20-1 combines with J gene TRBJ1-1; 11 bases align to TRBD1. J lost 1 base, V lost 0 bases, and 4 bases had no gene match. Germline CDR1 is DFQATT and CDR2 is SNEGSKA (reference sequence). CDR3 length: 16 amino acids.

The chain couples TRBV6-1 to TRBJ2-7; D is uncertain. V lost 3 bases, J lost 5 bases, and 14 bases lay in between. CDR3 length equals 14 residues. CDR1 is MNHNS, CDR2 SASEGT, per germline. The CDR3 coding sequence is TGTGCCAGCAGTGACAGTTGGTATGCCCACGAGCAGTACTTC. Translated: CASSDSWYAHEQYF.

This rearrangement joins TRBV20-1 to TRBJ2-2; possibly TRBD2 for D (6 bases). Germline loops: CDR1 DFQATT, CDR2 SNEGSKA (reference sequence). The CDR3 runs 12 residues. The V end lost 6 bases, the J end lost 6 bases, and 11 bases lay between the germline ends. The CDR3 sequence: CSARPGAGELFF. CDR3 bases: TGCAGTGCACGACCGGGGGCCGGGGAGCTGTTTTTT.

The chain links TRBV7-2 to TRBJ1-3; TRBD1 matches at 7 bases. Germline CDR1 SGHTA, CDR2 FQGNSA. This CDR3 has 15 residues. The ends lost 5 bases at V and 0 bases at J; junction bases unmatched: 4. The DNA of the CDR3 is TGTGCCAGCAGCCAGGGGGGCGTCTCTGGAAACACCATATATTTT. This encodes CASSQGGVSGNTIYF.

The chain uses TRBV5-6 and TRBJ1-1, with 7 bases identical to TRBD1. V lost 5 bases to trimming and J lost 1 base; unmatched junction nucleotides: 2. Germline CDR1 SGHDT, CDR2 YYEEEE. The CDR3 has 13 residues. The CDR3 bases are TGTGCCAGCAGACGACAGGGGAACACTGAAGCTTTCTTT. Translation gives CASRRQGNTEAFF.

The CDR3 coding sequence is TGTGCCATCAGTGACCCCAGAGGGACAGGGAGCTATGGCTACACCTTC. Encoded protein: CAISDPRGTGSYGYTF. V is TRBV10-3 and J is TRBJ1-2, with 9 nucleotides matching TRBD1. Trimming at V came to 3 bases and at J to 4 bases, leaving 9 bases not matched to a gene. CDR1 is ENHRY and CDR2 is SYGVKD in the germline V gene. This CDR3 spans 16 amino acids.

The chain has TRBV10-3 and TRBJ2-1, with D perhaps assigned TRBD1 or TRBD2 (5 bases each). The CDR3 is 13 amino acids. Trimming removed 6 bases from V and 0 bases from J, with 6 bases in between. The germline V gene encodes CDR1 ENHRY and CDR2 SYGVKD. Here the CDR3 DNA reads TGTGCCATCAGAGGGACCTCCTACAATGAGCAGTTCTTC. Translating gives CAIRGTSYNEQFF.

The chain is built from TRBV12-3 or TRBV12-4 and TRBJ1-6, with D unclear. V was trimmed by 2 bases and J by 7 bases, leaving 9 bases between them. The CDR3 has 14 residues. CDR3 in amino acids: CASSLKSGNSPLHF. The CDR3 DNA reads TGTGCCAGCAGTTTAAAGAGTGGGAATTCACCCCTCCACTTT.

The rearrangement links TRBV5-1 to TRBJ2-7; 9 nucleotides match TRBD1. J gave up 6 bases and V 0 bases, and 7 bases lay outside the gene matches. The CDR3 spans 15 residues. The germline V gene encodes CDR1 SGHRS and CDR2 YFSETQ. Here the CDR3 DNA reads TGCGCCAGCAGCTTGGCCGGGACAGGGAGCCGCGAGCAGTACTTC. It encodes CASSLAGTGSREQYF. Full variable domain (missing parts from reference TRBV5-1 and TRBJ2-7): KAGVTQTPRYLIKTRGQQVTLSCSPISGHRSVSWYQQTPGQGLQFLFEYFSETQRNKGNFPGRFSGRQFSNSRSEMNVSTLELGDSALYLCASSLAGTGSREQYFGPGTRLTVT.

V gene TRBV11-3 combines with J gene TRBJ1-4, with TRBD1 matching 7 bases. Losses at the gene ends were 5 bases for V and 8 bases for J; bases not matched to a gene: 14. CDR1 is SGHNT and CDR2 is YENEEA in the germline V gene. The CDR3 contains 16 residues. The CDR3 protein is CASSLSSDRQGEKLFF. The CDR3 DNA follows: TGTGCCAGCAGCCTCTCCTCAGATCGACAGGGAGAAAAACTGTTTTTT. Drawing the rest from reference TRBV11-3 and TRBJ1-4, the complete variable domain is EAGVVQSPRYKIIEKKQPVAFWCNPISGHNTLYWYLQNLGQGPELLIRYENEEAVDDSQLPKDRFSAERLKGVDSTLKIQPAELGDSAVYLCASSLSSDRQGEKLFFGSGTQLSVL.

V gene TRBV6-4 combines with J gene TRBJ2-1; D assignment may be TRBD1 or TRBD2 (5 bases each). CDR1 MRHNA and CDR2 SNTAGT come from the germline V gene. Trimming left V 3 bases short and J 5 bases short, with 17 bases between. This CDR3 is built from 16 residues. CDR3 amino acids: CASSEYRDPPNNEQFF. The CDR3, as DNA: TGTGCCAGCAGTGAATACCGGGACCCCCCCAACAATGAGCAGTTCTTC.